This T cell receptor beta chain was captured in a study of CD8 T cells in Susac syndrome. The authors reverse transcribed roughly 0.5 to 1 ug RNA with random hexamers. TCRdb ran MiXCR on the immunoSEQ multiplex PCR reads and lists one entry per CDR3 protein. Here the sample spans about 210,000 distinct CDR3 sequences, 95% being singletons. The multiple sclerosis controls consisted of treatment-naive patients with relapsing-remitting disease, either stable or active. TEMRA cells were FACS-enriched and CD8+ and CD4+ T cells negatively isolated. V was clipped by 1 base and J by 6 bases, with 6 bases between them. The CDR3 sequence is 11 residues long. Germline-derived CDR1 and CDR2 are DFQATT and SNEGSKA (reference sequence).

The sequenced material came from CD4+ T cells from PBMCs. The source of this sequence is a human donor with multiple sclerosis. The rearrangement joins TRBV20-1 to TRBJ1-1, with D perhaps TRBD1 (6 bases). The CDR3: CSARGTAEAFF. The DNA for the CDR3 is TGCAGTGCTAGAGGGACAGCTGAAGCTTTCTTT.